The 22 T cell receptor beta chains given below trace back to one sample, sequenced in a study of blood T cell repertoires in COVID-19. Measured with immunoSEQ multiplex PCR; TCRdb has only the in-frame clones, and not every one. The data show roughly 120,000 clones, around 90% seen once. The sequenced sample was peripheral blood. The receptors originated from an older woman with COVID-19, enrolled during active disease.

This rearrangement joins TRBV24-1 to TRBJ2-3, with 8 positions matching TRBD1. This CDR3 region has 19 residues. CDR1 is KGHDR, CDR2 SFDVKD, per germline. Germline trimming cut 4 bases from V and 1 base from J; bases unmatched to any gene: 15. The CDR3: CATSDASSPGQGGTDTQYF. The CDR3, as DNA: TGTGCCACCAGTGACGCTTCGAGCCCCGGACAGGGAGGCACAGATACGCAGTATTTT.

The CDR3: CASSYGGPTDTQYF. As DNA, the CDR3 is TGTGCCAGCAGTTATGGAGGGCCCACAGATACGCAGTATTTT. The chain has TRBV6-5 and TRBJ2-3, with a weak D call TRBD2 (6 bases). The CDR3 spans 14 residues. The ends were cut back, 3 bases at V and 2 bases at J, with 9 bases in the middle. From germline, CDR1 is MNHEY and CDR2 SVGAGI.

The rearrangement joins TRBV6-5 to TRBJ1-2; 8 bases agree with TRBD1. Germline CDR1 MNHEY, CDR2 SVGAGI. The CDR3 extends over 14 amino acids. V lost 6 bases and J lost 4; bases outside the gene matches: 7. This CDR3 reads CASRRQGYGYGYTF. The CDR3 DNA reads as TGTGCCAGCAGGCGACAGGGGTACGGCTATGGCTACACCTTC.

The chain links TRBV10-3 to TRBJ1-5; TRBD1 might be the D (5 bases). The germline V gene encodes CDR1 ENHRY and CDR2 SYGVKD. V was clipped by 7 bases and J by 4 bases, with 11 bases between them. CDR3 length: 13 amino acids. CDR3 loop: CAITGDLNQPQHF. The CDR3 nucleotides read TGTGCCATCACGGGGGACCTGAATCAGCCCCAGCATTTT.

The gene calls are TRBV12-3 or TRBV12-4 and TRBJ2-3; possibly TRBD1 for D (5 bases). The CDR3 runs to 13 residues. V was cut by 6 bases and J by 4 bases, with 11 bases left in between. This CDR3 reads CASRYKGADTQYF. CDR3 DNA sequence: TGTGCCAGCAGATATAAAGGGGCAGATACGCAGTATTTT.

This chain uses TRBV7-2 with TRBJ1-2, with 10 bases identical to TRBD1. The V segment lost 5 bases and the J segment 8 bases; nucleotides outside the gene matches: 5. CDR3 length equals 13 residues. CDR1 is SGHTA, CDR2 FQGNSA, per germline. The CDR3 sequence is CASSLGQGMGYTF. CDR3 DNA sequence: TGTGCCAGCAGCCTGGGACAGGGGATGGGCTACACCTTC.

The rearrangement links TRBV5-1 to TRBJ1-1; a weak D match, TRBD1 (6 bases). The germline V gene encodes CDR1 SGHRS and CDR2 YFSETQ. The V end lost 1 base, the J end lost 1 base, and 11 bases lay between the germline ends. This CDR3 contains 15 residues. The CDR3 DNA reads TGCGCCAGCAGCTTGAGGGCCAGGGGGAACACTGAAGCTTTCTTT. Its translation: CASSLRARGNTEAFF.

This chain uses TRBV7-2 with TRBJ2-7; a weak D match, TRBD1 (6 bases). This CDR3 is built from 12 residues. The germline V gene has CDR1 SGHTA and CDR2 FQGNSA. V was pared by 6 bases and J by 1 base, with 7 bases between. As DNA, the CDR3 is TGTGCCAGCAGGGACAGTTCCTACGAGCAGTACTTC. Amino acids: CASRDSSYEQYF.

V gene TRBV4-2 combines with J gene TRBJ1-2; TRBD1 aligns across 7 bases. Germline CDR1 LGHNA, CDR2 YNFKEQ. The length of the CDR3 is 13 residues. The V segment lost 1 base and the J segment 4 bases; nucleotides outside the gene matches: 0. CDR3 sequence: CASSQGDSYGYTF. The DNA for the CDR3 is TGTGCCAGCAGCCAAGGGGACAGCTATGGCTACACCTTC.

This clone was observed a single time. The chain links TRBV4-1 to TRBJ1-2; 10 bases are a match to TRBD1. With 0 bases clipped from V and 7 bases from J, the junction kept 8 bases outside the gene matches. The CDR3 covers 16 residues. The V gene's germline CDR1 is MGHRA and CDR2 YSYEKL. Written as DNA, the CDR3 is TGCGCCAGCAGCCAAGATCTTCGACAGGGGGCGAGTGGCTACACCTTC. Amino acid sequence: CASSQDLRQGASGYTF.

The chain employs TRBV10-3 and TRBJ1-1, with a weak D call TRBD1 (5 bases). V dropped 7 bases and J dropped 6 bases, with 15 bases sitting between them. Per germline, CDR1 ENHRY and CDR2 SYGVKD. The CDR3 runs 13 residues. Here the CDR3 DNA reads TGTGCCATCAAAGGGGAAGCCCCCGCTGAAGCTTTCTTT. This sequence encodes CAIKGEAPAEAFF.

The rearrangement links TRBV27 to TRBJ2-3; 16 bases align to TRBD2. V shed 5 bases and J 6 bases; nucleotides not matched to a gene: 2. The CDR3 extends over 15 amino acids. Germline CDR1 and CDR2: MNHEY and SMNVEV (reference sequence). CDR3 in DNA: TGTGCCAGCAGTATGGGACTAGCGGGGGGGGATACGCAGTATTTT. It translates to CASSMGLAGGDTQYF.

The chain joins TRBV7-2 to TRBJ1-1, with D perhaps TRBD1 (5 bases). Per germline, CDR1 SGHTA and CDR2 FQGNSA. Trimming cost V 4 bases and J 5 bases, with 17 bases left between them. This CDR3 comprises 15 residues. The CDR3 here is CASSSATGTITEAFF. CDR3 sequence (DNA): TGTGCCAGCAGCTCGGCAACAGGTACAATTACTGAAGCTTTCTTT.

The rearrangement links TRBV4-1 to TRBJ2-5; 7 nucleotides agree with TRBD1. The length of the CDR3 is 16 residues. Germline-derived CDR1 and CDR2 are MGHRA and YSYEKL. The V segment lost 0 bases and the J segment 5 bases; nucleotides outside the gene matches: 9. CDR3 DNA: TGCGCCAGCAGCCAAGATGTCCAGGGGGTTGGGGAGACCCAGTACTTC. Residues: CASSQDVQGVGETQYF.

DNA of the CDR3: TGTGCCAGCTTAAAGGGACAGACAAATGAAAAACTGTTTTTT. As protein: CASLKGQTNEKLFF. This sequence joins TRBV18 and TRBJ1-4, with 7 bases aligning to TRBD1. In germline, CDR1 is KGHSH, CDR2 LQKENI. V lost 7 bases to trimming and J lost 5 bases; unmatched junction nucleotides: 7. This CDR3 contains 14 residues.

The chain recombines TRBV7-9 with TRBJ1-2, with D possibly being TRBD1 (5 bases). Per germline, CDR1 SEHNR and CDR2 FQNEAQ (reference sequence). The V and J ends lost 0 bases and 2 bases respectively, with 10 bases between them. This CDR3 region has 15 residues. CDR3 sequence (DNA): TGTGCCAGCAGCTTAGCGCGGGGCCAAAACTATGGCTACACCTTC. Protein: CASSLARGQNYGYTF.

This clone has only a few counts. V is TRBV2 and J is TRBJ1-6; D is ambiguous. The CDR3 covers 16 residues. The V and J ends lost 6 bases and 0 bases respectively, with 12 bases between them. From germline, CDR1 is SNHLY and CDR2 FYNNEI. Here the CDR3 reads CASRNPGSSYNSPLHF. The CDR3 DNA is TGTGCCAGCAGGAACCCCGGGAGCTCCTATAATTCACCCCTCCACTTT. The entire variable domain, with the rest obtained from reference TRBV2 and TRBJ1-6, is as follows: EPEVTQTPSHQVTQMGQEVILRCVPISNHLYFYWYRQILGQKVEFLVSFYNNEISEKSEIFDDQFSVERPDGSNFTLKIRSTKLEDSAMYFCASRNPGSSYNSPLHFGNGTRLTVT.

The V gene is TRBV3-1 (or the pseudogene TRBV3-2), the J gene TRBJ1-1, with D possibly TRBD1 on 6 matching bases. Trimming removed 1 base from V and 4 bases from J, with 10 bases in between. In germline, CDR1 is LGHDT, CDR2 YNNKEL (reference sequence). CDR3 length: 14 amino acids. As DNA, the CDR3 is TGTGCCAGCAGCCAAGTCAGAGGGGGCACTGAAGCTTTCTTT. Translated, it gives CASSQVRGGTEAFF.

This clone was recorded a few times. This rearrangement joins TRBV5-4 to TRBJ1-6; 7 bases match TRBD1. The CDR3 extends over 14 amino acids. Losses at the gene ends were 4 bases for V and 10 bases for J; bases not matched to a gene: 8. The germline CDR1 and CDR2 sequences are SGHNT and YYREEE (reference sequence). In DNA form, the CDR3 reads TGTGCCAGCAGCAGAGGACAGGCAGACTCACCCCTCCACTTT. It yields the protein CASSRGQADSPLHF.

The chain couples TRBV9 to TRBJ1-4, with D maybe TRBD1 (6 bases). CDR3 length equals 15 residues. The germline V and J ends were trimmed by 4 bases and 5 bases, with 15 bases remaining between them. In germline, CDR1 is SGDLS, CDR2 YYNGEE. The CDR3 reads CASSTSTGENEKLFF. In nucleotides, the CDR3 is TGTGCCAGCAGCACATCGACAGGAGAGAATGAAAAACTGTTTTTT.

The chain is built from TRBV10-3 and TRBJ1-1; 10 bases are shared with TRBD1. There are 17 residues in the CDR3. CDR1 ENHRY and CDR2 SYGVKD come from the germline V gene. J gave up 2 bases and V 6 bases, and 12 bases lay outside the gene matches. This chain's CDR3 is CAIRGQGRGGVNTEAFF. CDR3 nucleotide sequence: TGTGCCATCAGGGGACAGGGGCGAGGTGGGGTCAACACTGAAGCTTTCTTT.

The chain has TRBV21-1 and TRBJ1-5; TRBD1 is taken as the D call from the table, unchecked against the DNA. TRBV21-1 is noted as a pseudogene. CDR3 size: 17 residues. The DNA of the CDR3 is TGTGCCAGCAGCAAAAGAAGGGGCAGGAAGAACAATCAGCCCCAGCATTTT. Translated: CASSKRRGRKNNQPQHF.